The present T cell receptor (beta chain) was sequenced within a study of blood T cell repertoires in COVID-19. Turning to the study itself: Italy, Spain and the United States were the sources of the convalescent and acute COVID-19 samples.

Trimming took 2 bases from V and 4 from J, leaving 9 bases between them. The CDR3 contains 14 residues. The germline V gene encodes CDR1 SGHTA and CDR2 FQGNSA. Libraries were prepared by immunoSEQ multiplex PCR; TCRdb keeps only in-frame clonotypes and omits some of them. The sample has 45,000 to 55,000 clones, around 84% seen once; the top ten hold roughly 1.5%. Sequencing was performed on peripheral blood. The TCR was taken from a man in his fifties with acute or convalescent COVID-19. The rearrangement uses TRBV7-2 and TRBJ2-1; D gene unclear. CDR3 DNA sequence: TGTGCCAGCAGCTTATCTCCCCTATACAATGAGCAGTTCTTC. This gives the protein CASSLSPLYNEQFF.